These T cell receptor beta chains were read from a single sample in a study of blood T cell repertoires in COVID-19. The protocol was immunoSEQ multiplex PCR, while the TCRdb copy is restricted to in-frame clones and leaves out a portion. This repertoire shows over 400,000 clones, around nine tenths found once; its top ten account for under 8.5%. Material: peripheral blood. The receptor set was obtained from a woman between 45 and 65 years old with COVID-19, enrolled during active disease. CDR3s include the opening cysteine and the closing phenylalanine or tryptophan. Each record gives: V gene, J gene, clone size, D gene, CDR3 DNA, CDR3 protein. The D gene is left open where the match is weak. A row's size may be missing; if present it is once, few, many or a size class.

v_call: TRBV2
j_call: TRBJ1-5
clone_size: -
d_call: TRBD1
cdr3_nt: TGTGCCAGCAGCCGGAGTGGGACAGGGTGGGGGCAGCCCCAGCATTTT
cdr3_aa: CASSRSGTGWGQPQHF

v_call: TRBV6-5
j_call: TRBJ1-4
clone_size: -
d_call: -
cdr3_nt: TGTGCCAGCAGTTACTCGACAGATACTAATGAAAAACTGTTTTTT
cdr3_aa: CASSYSTDTNEKLFF

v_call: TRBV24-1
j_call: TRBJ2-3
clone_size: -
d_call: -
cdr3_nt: TGTGCCACCAGTGACCCTTCTTACAGGGGCACAGATACGCAGTATTTT
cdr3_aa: CATSDPSYRGTDTQYF

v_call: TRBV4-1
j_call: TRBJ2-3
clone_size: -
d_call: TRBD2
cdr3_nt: TGCGCCAGCAGCCAACTCGGGACTAGCCCCACAGATACGCAGTATTTT
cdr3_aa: CASSQLGTSPTDTQYF

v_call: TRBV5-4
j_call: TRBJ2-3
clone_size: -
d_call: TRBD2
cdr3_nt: TGTGCCAGCGGGCGGGAGGGAAGAGGAACGCAGTATTTT
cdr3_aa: CASGREGRGTQYF

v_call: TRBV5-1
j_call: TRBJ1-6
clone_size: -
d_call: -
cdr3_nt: TGCGCCAGCAGCTGGGGCCGAGACCGCCAGGATGGTATTGGATCACCCCTCCACTTT
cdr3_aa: CASSWGRDRQDGIGSPLHF

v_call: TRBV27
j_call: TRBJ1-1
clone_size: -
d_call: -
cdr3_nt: TGTGCCAGCAGTTTAAGAGCGATATCTCGGACTCAGGCTGAAGCTTTCTTT
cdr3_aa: CASSLRAISRTQAEAFF

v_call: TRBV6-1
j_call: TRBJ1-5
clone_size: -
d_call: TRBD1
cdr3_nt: TGTGCCAGCAGTGAGCAGGACAGGCCCCTATTAACGCAGCCCCAGCATTTT
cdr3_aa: CASSEQDRPLLTQPQHF

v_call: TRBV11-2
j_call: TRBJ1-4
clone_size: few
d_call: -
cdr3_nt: TGTGCCAGCAGCTTAATGGAGGGGTTTGAAAAACTGTTTTTT
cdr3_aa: CASSLMEGFEKLFF

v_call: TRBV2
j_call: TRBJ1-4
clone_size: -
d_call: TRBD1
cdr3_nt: TGTGCCAGCAGTCGCTCTAGAGGGACAGCTAATGAAAAACTGTTTTTT
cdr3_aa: CASSRSRGTANEKLFF

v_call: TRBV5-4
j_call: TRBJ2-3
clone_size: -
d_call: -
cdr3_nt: TGTGCCGGAGAAGGGGGGGAGACAGATACGCAGTATTTT
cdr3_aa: CAGEGGETDTQYF

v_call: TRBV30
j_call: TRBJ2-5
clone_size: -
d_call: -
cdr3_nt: TGTGCCTGGAGTCTGACTACGGGGACCCAGTACTTC
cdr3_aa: CAWSLTTGTQYF

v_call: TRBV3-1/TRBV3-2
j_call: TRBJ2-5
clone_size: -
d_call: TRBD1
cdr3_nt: TGTGCCAGCAGCCGTGGGACAGGGCAAGAGACCCAGTACTTC
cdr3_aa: CASSRGTGQETQYF

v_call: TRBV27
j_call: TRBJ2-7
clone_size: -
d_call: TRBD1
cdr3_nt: TGTGCCAGCAGTTTGGGGACAGGGCTAATCGAGCAGTACTTC
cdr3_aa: CASSLGTGLIEQYF

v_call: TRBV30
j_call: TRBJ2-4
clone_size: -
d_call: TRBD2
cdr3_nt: TGTGCCTGGACCTGGACTAGCGGGGGGATTCAGTACTTC
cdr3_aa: CAWTWTSGGIQYF

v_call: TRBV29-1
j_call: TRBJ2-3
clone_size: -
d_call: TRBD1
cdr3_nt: TGCAGCGTTGAGTTAGGACAGGGGGTGACAGATACGCAGTATTTT
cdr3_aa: CSVELGQGVTDTQYF

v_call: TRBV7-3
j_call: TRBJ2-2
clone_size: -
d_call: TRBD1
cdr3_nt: TGTGCCAGCAGCGTAGCCGGGACAGTAAAGACCGGGGAGCTGTTTTTT
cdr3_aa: CASSVAGTVKTGELFF

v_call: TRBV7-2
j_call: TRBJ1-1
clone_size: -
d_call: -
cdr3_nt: TGTGCCAGCAGCCTTACCAGACCGTTCCCGGGGGGCCCAAGCGCTGAAGCTTTCTTT
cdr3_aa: CASSLTRPFPGGPSAEAFF

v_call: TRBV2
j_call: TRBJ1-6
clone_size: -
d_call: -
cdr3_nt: TGTGCCAGCAGTGAAGGGCGAGGATCACCCCTCCACTTT
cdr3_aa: CASSEGRGSPLHF

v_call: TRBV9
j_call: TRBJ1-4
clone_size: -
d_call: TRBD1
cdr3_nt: TGTGCCAGCAGCATCCCGACAGGGGAAAATGAAAAACTGTTTTTT
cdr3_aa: CASSIPTGENEKLFF

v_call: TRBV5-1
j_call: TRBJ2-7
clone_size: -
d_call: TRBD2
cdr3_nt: TGCGCCAGCAGCCACGGGAGGGACGAGCAGTACTTC
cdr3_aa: CASSHGRDEQYF

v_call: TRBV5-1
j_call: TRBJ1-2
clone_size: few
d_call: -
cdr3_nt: TGCGCCAGCTCCCCGGTGAGGAACTATGGCTACACCTTC
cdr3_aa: CASSPVRNYGYTF

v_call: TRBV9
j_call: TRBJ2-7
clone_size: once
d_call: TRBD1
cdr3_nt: TGTGCCAGCAGCTACGGGACAGGGGTCACCTACGAGCAGTACTTC
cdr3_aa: CASSYGTGVTYEQYF

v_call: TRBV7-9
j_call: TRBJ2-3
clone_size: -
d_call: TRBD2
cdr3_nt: TGTGCCAGCAGCCCTACTGGGGCTAGCGGGACAGATACGCAGTATTTT
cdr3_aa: CASSPTGASGTDTQYF